The entry below gives a single TCR beta chain sequence along with its context. The antigen is undetermined. Fresh peripheral blood, roughly 9.3 ml, was the source of the PBMCs. Germline CDR1 reads SGHRS; CDR2 reads YFSETQ. V lost 3 bases and J lost 5, with 14 bases in between. The CDR3 spans 14 residues. RNA transcripts provided the source from which TCR beta CDR3 regions were amplified. Using the HTBI primer set, a first-round RT-PCR was run on the TCR CDR3. Via MiXCR, TCRdb re-called the multiplex PCR reads, giving one row per CDR3 protein. This table holds about 160,000 distinct CDR3 sequences, just under 9.5% found once. The data are from a study of T cells in Graves' hyperthyroidism and ophthalmopathy. Findings and limits, study-wide: Model-based prediction identified ophthalmopathy a median 6.5 months prior to its onset. Ophthalmopathy stood apart from stable hyperthyroidism in a 13 V-J model. Blood also carried most thyroid clonotypes expanded above 0.001.

The origin of this receptor is a woman between 18 and 30 years old with Graves' hyperthyroidism that later progressed to Graves' ophthalmopathy. This chain links TRBV5-1 with TRBJ2-5; D is unresolved. Sequencing input: blood. The CDR3 is CASSSAGFTETQYF. The CDR3 bases are TGCGCCAGCAGCTCAGCCGGGTTCACGGAGACCCAGTACTTC.